Each of the 19 T cell receptor beta chains below was sequenced from the same sample in a study of cytomegalovirus exposure and HLA in healthy donors (dated by TCRdb to about 2017). Libraries were prepared through the immunoSEQ multiplex PCR assay. For the multiplex PCR, a mixture combining 60 forward primers for TCR Vbeta segments and 13 reverse primers for TCR Jbeta segments was used. TCRdb's version of the immuneACCESS table is confined to in-frame rearrangements and falls short of the full clone set. An unresolved V gene accounts for under half of the shortfall where checked; the remainder is of unknown origin. Per the sample table, the count is about 88,000 clones. The top ten clones comprise 5% to 6.5% of the sample. The sample consisted of PBMCs. The receptors were sampled from a girl aged 10 to 17 in good health and CMV-seropositive.

This rearrangement joins TRBV7-3 to TRBJ1-1; the D gene is possibly TRBD1 (6 bases). CDR1 SGHTA and CDR2 FQGTGA come from the germline V gene. V dropped 5 bases and J dropped 1 base, with 14 bases sitting between them. This CDR3 is built from 15 residues. The CDR3 reads CASSIGTGKNTEAFF. In DNA, the CDR3 is TGTGCCAGCAGCATCGGAACAGGGAAGAACACTGAAGCTTTCTTT. The entire variable domain, with the rest obtained from reference TRBV7-3 and TRBJ1-1, is as follows: GAGVSQTPSNKVTEKGKYVELRCDPISGHTALYWYRQSLGQGPEFLIYFQGTGAADDSGLPNDRFFAVRPEGSVSTLKIQRTERGDSAVYLCASSIGTGKNTEAFFGQGTRLTVV.

The chain joins TRBV28 to TRBJ2-3; 10 nucleotides match TRBD2. Per the germline V gene, CDR1 is MDHEN and CDR2 is SYDVKM. The ends lost 3 bases at V and 2 bases at J; junction bases unmatched: 5. The CDR3 has 16 residues. The CDR3 sequence is CASSLVAGGTTDTQYF. CDR3 nucleotides: TGTGCCAGCAGTTTGGTAGCGGGGGGCACCACAGATACGCAGTATTTT.

As for this clone: The sample has other DNA sequences that encode this CDR3 too. The chain links TRBV5-1 to TRBJ1-1; 8 bases line up with TRBD1. CDR3 length equals 14 residues. The ends lost 2 bases at V and 1 base at J; junction bases unmatched: 1. Germline CDR1 and CDR2: SGHRS and YFSETQ. The CDR3 nucleotides are TGCGCCAGCAGCTTAGGGACAGGGAACACTGAAGCTTTCTTT. Translated: CASSLGTGNTEAFF.

V is TRBV9 and J is TRBJ1-1; 7 nucleotides align to TRBD1. The CDR3 spans 18 residues. With V trimmed by 0 bases and J by 0 bases, 11 bases remained unmatched. The V gene's germline CDR1 is SGDLS and CDR2 YYNGEE. The CDR3 nucleotides read TGTGCCAGCAGCGTAGTAGGGGACAGCAGTATGATGAACACTGAAGCTTTCTTT. Its translation is CASSVVGDSSMMNTEAFF.

V is TRBV4-3 and J is TRBJ2-1; TRBD2 aligns across 7 bases. The CDR3 sequence is 17 residues long. Germline V gene lookup returns CDR1 LGHNA and CDR2 YSLEER. The junction had 8 bases not matched to a gene; V was cut back by 0 bases and J by 3 bases. DNA of the CDR3: TGCGCCAGCAGCCAAGACCTTAGCCTAGCGGTCTACAATGAGCAGTTCTTC. Protein sequence: CASSQDLSLAVYNEQFF.

This chain joins TRBV14 and TRBJ1-1, with 8 bases lining up with TRBD1. Trimming cost V 4 bases and J 3 bases; bases outside gene matches: 7. CDR1 is SGHDN and CDR2 is FVKESK in the germline V gene. This CDR3 has 15 amino acids. The CDR3 bases are TGTGCCAGCAGCCGAAAGGACAGGGACTACACTGAAGCTTTCTTT. This gives the protein CASSRKDRDYTEAFF.

CDR3 in amino acids: CASGTSTDTQYF. CDR3 nucleotides: TGTGCCAGCGGGACTTCTACAGATACGCAGTATTTT. The genes are TRBV5-6 and TRBJ2-3, with D possibly being TRBD2 (6 bases). CDR1 and CDR2 (germline): SGHDT, YYEEEE. Trimming stripped 7 bases from V and 3 bases from J, with 9 bases between. This CDR3 comprises 12 residues.

The V gene is TRBV9, the J gene TRBJ1-5; TRBD1 might be the D (5 bases). With 3 bases removed from V and 1 base from J, the gap between germline ends came to 11 bases. The V gene's germline CDR1 is SGDLS and CDR2 YYNGEE. This CDR3 has 15 residues. The CDR3 loop is CASSASGASNQPQHF. The CDR3, as DNA: TGTGCCAGCAGCGCCAGCGGGGCGAGCAATCAGCCCCAGCATTTT.

This chain joins TRBV5-6 and TRBJ1-2; 8 positions agree with TRBD1. The junction had 12 bases not matched to a gene; V was cut back by 6 bases and J by 5 bases. There are 15 residues in the CDR3. CDR1 and CDR2 (germline): SGHDT, YYEEEE. The CDR3 nucleotides are TGTGCCAGCACCTCCGGGACAGGCGCGAGTTATGGCTACACCTTC. It encodes CASTSGTGASYGYTF.

CDR3 in DNA: TGCGCCAGCAGCCGAAAGACTAGCGGGGTCGCCGGGGAGCTGTTTTTT. Protein: CASSRKTSGVAGELFF. The rearrangement links TRBV4-1 to TRBJ2-2, with 11 bases matching TRBD2. The CDR3 has 16 amino acids. From germline, CDR1 is MGHRA and CDR2 YSYEKL. V shed 4 bases, J shed 6 bases, and the junction held 7 bases outside the gene matches.

As concerns this clone: Its ends do not fully match the called genes, so a read error is possible. This chain links TRBV11-3 with TRBJ1-1; maybe TRBD1 (5 bases). The germline CDR1 and CDR2 sequences are SGHNT and YENEEA. The CDR3 loop spans 15 amino acids. The chain's CDR3 is CASRVQGSINTEDFF. Written as DNA, the CDR3 is TGTGCCAGCAGAGTGCAGGGATCAATAAACACTGAAGATTTCTTT.

J is TRBJ2-7 and V is TRBV4-1; 8 bases line up with TRBD2. J lost 7 bases, V lost 0 bases, and 5 bases had no gene match. The germline gives CDR1 MGHRA, CDR2 YSYEKL. The CDR3 covers 14 residues. This CDR3 is CASSQDPRGGEQYF. In DNA, the CDR3 is TGCGCCAGCAGCCAAGACCCCCGCGGGGGGGAGCAGTACTTC.

CDR3 sequence (DNA): TGTGCCAGCAGCCAAGCGGCAAGAGCGGGGGGGCTTATCGATGAGCAGTTCTTC. Amino acid sequence: CASSQAARAGGLIDEQFF. The chain combines TRBV4-2 with TRBJ2-1; 10 bases fit TRBD2. CDR3 length equals 18 residues. With 1 base clipped from V and 8 bases from J, the junction kept 14 bases outside the gene matches. Germline V gives CDR1 LGHNA, CDR2 YNFKEQ.

This rearrangement joins TRBV4-3 to TRBJ2-1; no firm D call. The CDR3 is made up of 14 amino acids. Germline CDR1 is LGHNA and CDR2 is YSLEER. V lost 0 bases, J lost 8 bases, and 11 bases lay in between. This CDR3 reads CASSQDMPSYEQFF. The CDR3 region has the DNA TGCGCCAGCAGCCAAGATATGCCAAGCTATGAGCAGTTCTTC.

The chain has TRBV5-4 and TRBJ2-7, with 9 bases that match TRBD2. Germline CDR1 is SGHNT and CDR2 is YYREEE (reference sequence). The CDR3 has 14 residues. The V gene end was trimmed by 0 bases and the J gene end by 6 bases; junction bases not matched to a gene: 4. CDR3 DNA sequence: TGTGCCAGCAGCTTGGCGAGTAGCGGGGGCGAGCAGTACTTC. Its translation is CASSLASSGGEQYF.

With regard to this clone: Germline and junction disagree at one end, which may indicate a read error. The V gene is TRBV9, the J gene TRBJ1-5; D might be TRBD1 (6 bases). CDR1 is SGDLS, CDR2 YYNGEE, per germline. This CDR3 is 14 amino acids long. CDR3 region: CASRVVQGDQPQHF. The CDR3 DNA reads TGTGCCAGCAGAGTAGTACAGGGAGACCAGCCCCAGCATTTT.

The gene calls are TRBV5-1 and TRBJ2-1, with 11 positions matching TRBD2. This CDR3 contains 16 residues. The germline gives CDR1 SGHRS, CDR2 YFSETQ. With 4 bases clipped from V and 7 bases from J, the junction kept 10 bases outside the gene matches. CDR3 sequence: CASSTLSGGAANEQFF. CDR3 DNA: TGCGCCAGCAGCACCCTTAGCGGGGGGGCCGCTAATGAGCAGTTCTTC. Looking up the rest from reference TRBV5-1 and TRBJ2-1 gives the full variable domain: KAGVTQTPRYLIKTRGQQVTLSCSPISGHRSVSWYQQTPGQGLQFLFEYFSETQRNKGNFPGRFSGRQFSNSRSEMNVSTLELGDSALYLCASSTLSGGAANEQFFGPGTRLTVL.

This chain connects TRBV19 to TRBJ2-1; a possible D gene is TRBD2 (6 bases). Trimming stripped 5 bases from V and 7 bases from J, with 15 bases between. The CDR3 has 14 amino acids. From germline, CDR1 is LNHDA and CDR2 SQIVND (reference sequence). The CDR3 reads CASSRRLAHNEQFF. CDR3 sequence (DNA): TGTGCCAGTAGTCGGCGGCTAGCGCATAATGAGCAGTTCTTC.

The chain is built from TRBV29-1 and TRBJ1-2; the D is unclear. The ends were cut back, 4 bases at V and 5 bases at J, with 11 bases in the middle. This CDR3 is 12 amino acids long. CDR1 is SQVTM and CDR2 is ANQGSEA in the germline V gene. The CDR3: CSVVRGVYGYTF. CDR3 DNA sequence: TGCAGCGTTGTTCGGGGTGTGTATGGCTACACCTTC.